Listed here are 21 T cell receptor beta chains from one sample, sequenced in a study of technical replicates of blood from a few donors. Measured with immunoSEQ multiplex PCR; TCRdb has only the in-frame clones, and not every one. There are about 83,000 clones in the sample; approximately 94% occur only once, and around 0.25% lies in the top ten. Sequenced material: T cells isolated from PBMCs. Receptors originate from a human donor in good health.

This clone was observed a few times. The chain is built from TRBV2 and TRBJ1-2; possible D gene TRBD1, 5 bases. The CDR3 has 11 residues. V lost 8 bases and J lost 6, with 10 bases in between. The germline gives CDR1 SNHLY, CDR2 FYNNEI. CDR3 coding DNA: TGTGCCAGCGGGGCATCGGATGGCTACACCTTC. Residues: CASGASDGYTF. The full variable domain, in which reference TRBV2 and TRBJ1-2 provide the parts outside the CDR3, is EPEVTQTPSHQVTQMGQEVILRCVPISNHLYFYWYRQILGQKVEFLVSFYNNEISEKSEIFDDQFSVERPDGSNFTLKIRSTKLEDSAMYFCASGASDGYTFGSGTRLTVV.

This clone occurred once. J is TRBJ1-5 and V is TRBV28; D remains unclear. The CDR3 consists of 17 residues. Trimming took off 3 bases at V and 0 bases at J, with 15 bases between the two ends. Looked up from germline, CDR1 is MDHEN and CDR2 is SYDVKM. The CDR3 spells CASSLVIGRSSNQPQHF. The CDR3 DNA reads TGTGCCAGCAGTTTGGTTATTGGCAGATCTAGCAATCAGCCCCAGCATTTT. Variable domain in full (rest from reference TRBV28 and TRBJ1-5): DVKVTQSSRYLVKRTGEKVFLECVQDMDHENMFWYRQDPGLGLRLIYFSYDVKMKEKGDIPEGYSVSREKKERFSLILESASTNQTSMYLCASSLVIGRSSNQPQHFGDGTRLSIL.

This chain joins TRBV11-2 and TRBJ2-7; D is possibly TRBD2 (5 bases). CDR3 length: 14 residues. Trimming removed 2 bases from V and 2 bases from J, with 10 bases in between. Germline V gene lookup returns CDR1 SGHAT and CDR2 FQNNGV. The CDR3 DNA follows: TGTGCCAGCAGCTTACTTAGGGAGACCTACGAGCAGTACTTC. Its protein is CASSLLRETYEQYF.

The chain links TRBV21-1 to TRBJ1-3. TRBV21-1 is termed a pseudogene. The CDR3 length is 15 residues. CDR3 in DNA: TGTGCCAGCTCCCAACGTCGGGGGGCTGGAAACACCATATATTTT. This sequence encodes CASSQRRGAGNTIYF.

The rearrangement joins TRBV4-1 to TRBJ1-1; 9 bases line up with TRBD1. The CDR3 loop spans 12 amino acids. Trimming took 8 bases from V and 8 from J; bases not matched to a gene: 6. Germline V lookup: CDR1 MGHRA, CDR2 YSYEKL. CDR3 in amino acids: CASVGTGQEAFF. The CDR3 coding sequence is TGCGCCAGCGTCGGGACAGGGCAAGAAGCTTTCTTT.

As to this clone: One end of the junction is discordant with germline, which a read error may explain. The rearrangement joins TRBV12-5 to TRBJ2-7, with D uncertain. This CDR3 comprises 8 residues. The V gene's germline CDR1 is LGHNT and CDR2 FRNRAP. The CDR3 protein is CASGFDSF. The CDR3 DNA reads TGTGCTAGTGGTTTTGATAGTTTC.

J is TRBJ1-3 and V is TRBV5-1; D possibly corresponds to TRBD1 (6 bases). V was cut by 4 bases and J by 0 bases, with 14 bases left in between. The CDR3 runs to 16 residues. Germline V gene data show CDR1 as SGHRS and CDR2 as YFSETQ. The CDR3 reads CASSTLQGLSGNTIYF. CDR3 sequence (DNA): TGCGCCAGCAGCACGTTACAGGGCCTCTCTGGAAACACCATATATTTT.

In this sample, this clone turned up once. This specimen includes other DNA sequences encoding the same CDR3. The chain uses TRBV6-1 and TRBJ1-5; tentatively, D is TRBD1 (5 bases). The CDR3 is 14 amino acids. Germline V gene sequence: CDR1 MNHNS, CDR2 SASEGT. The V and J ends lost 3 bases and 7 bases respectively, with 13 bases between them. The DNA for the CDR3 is TGTGCCAGCAGTGACATCAGGGAAGGCCAGCCCCAGCATTTT. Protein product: CASSDIREGQPQHF.

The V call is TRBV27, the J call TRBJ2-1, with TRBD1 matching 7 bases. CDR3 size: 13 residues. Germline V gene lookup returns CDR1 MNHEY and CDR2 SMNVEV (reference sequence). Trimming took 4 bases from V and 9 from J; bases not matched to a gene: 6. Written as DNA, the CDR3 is TGTGCCAGCAGTTCCTCCAAGGGGGCTGAGCAGTTCTTC. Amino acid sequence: CASSSSKGAEQFF.

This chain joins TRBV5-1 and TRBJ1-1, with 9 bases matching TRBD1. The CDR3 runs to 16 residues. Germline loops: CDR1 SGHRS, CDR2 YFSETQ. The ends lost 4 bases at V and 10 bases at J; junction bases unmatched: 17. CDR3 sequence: CASSVQGAIELDSAFF. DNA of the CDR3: TGCGCCAGCAGCGTACAGGGGGCCATAGAACTCGACTCAGCTTTCTTT.

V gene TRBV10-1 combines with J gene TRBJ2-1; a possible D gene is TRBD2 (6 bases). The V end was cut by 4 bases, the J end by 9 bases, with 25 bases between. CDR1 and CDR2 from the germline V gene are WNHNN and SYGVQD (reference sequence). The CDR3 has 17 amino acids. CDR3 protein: CASSGKTSNKGAGEQFF. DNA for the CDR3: TGCGCCAGCAGTGGAAAGACTAGTAATAAAGGTGCGGGTGAGCAGTTCTTC.

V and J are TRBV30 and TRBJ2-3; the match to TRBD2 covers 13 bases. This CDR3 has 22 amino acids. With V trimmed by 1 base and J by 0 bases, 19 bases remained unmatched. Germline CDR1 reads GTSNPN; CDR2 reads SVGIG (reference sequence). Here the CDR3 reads CAWSDLSGTSGAHTFSTDTQYF. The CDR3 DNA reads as TGTGCCTGGAGTGACCTTTCCGGGACTAGCGGGGCCCACACTTTTAGCACAGATACGCAGTATTTT.

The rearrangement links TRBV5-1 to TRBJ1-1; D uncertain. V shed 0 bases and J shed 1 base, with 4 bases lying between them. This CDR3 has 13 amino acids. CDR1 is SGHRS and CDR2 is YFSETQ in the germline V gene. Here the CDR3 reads CASSLGGNTEAFF. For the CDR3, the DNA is TGCGCCAGCAGCTTGGGAGGGAACACTGAAGCTTTCTTT.

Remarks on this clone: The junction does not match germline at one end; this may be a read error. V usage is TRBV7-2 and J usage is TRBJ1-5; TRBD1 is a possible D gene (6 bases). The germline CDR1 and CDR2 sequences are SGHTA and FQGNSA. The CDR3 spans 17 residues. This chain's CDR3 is CASTLEGWGHSNQPQHF. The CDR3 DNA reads TGTGCCAGCACCTTAGAGGGATGGGGGCATAGCAATCAGCCCCAGCATTTT. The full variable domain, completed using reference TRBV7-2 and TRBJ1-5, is GAGVSQSPSNKVTEKGKDVELRCDPISGHTALYWYRQSLGQGLEFLIYFQGNSAPDKSGLPSDRFSAERTGGSVSTLTIQRTQQEDSAVYLCASTLEGWGHSNQPQHFGDGTRLSIL.

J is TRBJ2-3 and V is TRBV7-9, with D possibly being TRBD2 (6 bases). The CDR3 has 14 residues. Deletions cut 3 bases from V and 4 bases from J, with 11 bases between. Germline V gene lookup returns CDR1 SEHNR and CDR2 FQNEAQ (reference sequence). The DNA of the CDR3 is TGTGCCAGCAGCTTGGGGCGGGAATCAGATACGCAGTATTTT. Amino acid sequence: CASSLGRESDTQYF.

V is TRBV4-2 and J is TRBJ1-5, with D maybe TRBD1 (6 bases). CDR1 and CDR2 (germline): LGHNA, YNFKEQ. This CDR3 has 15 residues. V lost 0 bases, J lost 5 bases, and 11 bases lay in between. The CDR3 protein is CASSQEAAGDQPQHF. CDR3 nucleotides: TGTGCCAGCAGCCAAGAGGCCGCAGGGGATCAGCCCCAGCATTTT.

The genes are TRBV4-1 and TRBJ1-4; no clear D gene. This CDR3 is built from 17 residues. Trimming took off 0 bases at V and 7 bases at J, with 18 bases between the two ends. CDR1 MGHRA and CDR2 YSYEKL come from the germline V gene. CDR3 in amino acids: CASSQDISLRGGEKLFF. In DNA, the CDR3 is TGCGCCAGCAGCCAAGATATATCTCTACGGGGAGGTGAAAAACTGTTTTTT.

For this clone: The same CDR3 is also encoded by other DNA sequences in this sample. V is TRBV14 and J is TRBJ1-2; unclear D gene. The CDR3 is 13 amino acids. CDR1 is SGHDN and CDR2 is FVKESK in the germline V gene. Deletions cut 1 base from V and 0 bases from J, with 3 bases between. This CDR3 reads CASSQGANYGYTF. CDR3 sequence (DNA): TGTGCCAGCAGCCAAGGAGCTAACTATGGCTACACCTTC.

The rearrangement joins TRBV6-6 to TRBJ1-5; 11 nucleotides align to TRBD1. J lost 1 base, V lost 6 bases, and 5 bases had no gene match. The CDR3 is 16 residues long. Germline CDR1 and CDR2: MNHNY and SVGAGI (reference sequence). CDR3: CASSPGTGGSNQPQHF. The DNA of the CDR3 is TGTGCCAGCAGCCCCGGGACAGGGGGGAGCAATCAGCCCCAGCATTTT.

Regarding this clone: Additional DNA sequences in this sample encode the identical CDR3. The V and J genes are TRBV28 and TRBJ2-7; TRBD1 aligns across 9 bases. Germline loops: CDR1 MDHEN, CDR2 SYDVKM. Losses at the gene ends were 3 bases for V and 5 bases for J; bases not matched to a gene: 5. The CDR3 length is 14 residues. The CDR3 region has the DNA TGTGCCAGCAGTTTCGGGACAGGGTTGGACGAGCAGTACTTC. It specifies CASSFGTGLDEQYF.

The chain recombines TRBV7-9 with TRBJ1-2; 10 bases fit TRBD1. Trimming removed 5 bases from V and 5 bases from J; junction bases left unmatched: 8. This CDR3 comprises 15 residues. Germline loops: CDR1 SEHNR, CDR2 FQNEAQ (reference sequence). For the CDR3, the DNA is TGTGCCAGCAGCCTGACAGGGGGCGCTCAATATGGCTACACCTTC. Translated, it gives CASSLTGGAQYGYTF.